This entry is about one T cell receptor (beta chain). Its antigen is not identified. This sample is drawn from a study of T-cell reconstitution after alpha-beta-depleted transplantation in children. It was with unique molecular identifiers that the TCRbeta library was prepared. TCRdb itself ran the PCR reads through MiXCR, one entry per CDR3 protein. The table includes 700,000 to 950,000 distinct CDR3 sequences, under 20% detected once. The length of the CDR3 is 12 residues. Trimming removed 6 bases at V and 2 bases at J, with 6 bases between. Germline V CDR1 and CDR2: KGHDR, SFDVKD. Study conclusions and caveats: At one year after transplant, newly produced T cells mostly accounted for T-cell counts and diversity. The origin of high day-60 TCRbeta diversity in some patients lay in surviving recipient T cells and thymic progenitors. Expanded clones from the graft, numbering several hundred, reportedly supplied alpha-beta T cells about two months after transplant.

This sample comprised PBMCs, mostly from graft donor cells, obtained 360 days after TCRalphabeta/CD19-depleted stem cell transplant. The TCR was taken from a male patient under 18 who had a stem cell transplant for acute lymphoblastic leukemia, so the T cells may come from the graft donor. The V call is TRBV24-1, the J call TRBJ1-1; no reliable D call. The chain's CDR3 is CATSSSNTEAFF. The CDR3 region has the DNA TGTGCCACCAGTTCCTCCAACACTGAAGCTTTCTTT.